A selection of T cell receptor beta chains follows, all from one sample in a study of shared clonotypes between healthy human individuals. Some clones are missing from TCRdb's copy, which holds only in-frame ones; the method was immunoSEQ multiplex PCR. The sample has millions of clones; 90% to 95% are singletons. The sequencing input was naive CD4+ T cells sorted from blood. These receptors all stem from a man aged 18 to 30 in good health. Each CDR3 is given with its conserved first and last residue. D genes are given only for firm matches. The size of a clone is reported for some rows only, either as once, few or many, or as a class for expanded clones.

v_gene	j_gene	d_gene	abundance	CDR3nt	CDR3aa
TRBV19	TRBJ1-1	-	-	TGTGCCAGTGGGGCAGGGACGAACACTGAAGCTTTCTTT	CASGAGTNTEAFF
TRBV11-2	TRBJ2-3	-	-	TGTGCCAGCAGCGACAAGGGGCCAGCCACAGATACGCAGTATTTT	CASSDKGPATDTQYF
TRBV5-1	TRBJ2-5	-	-	TGCGCCAGCAGCTTGACAGGGAGTAGAGAGACCCAGTACTTC	CASSLTGSRETQYF
TRBV2	TRBJ1-2	TRBD1	-	TGTGCCACCTCGACAGGGGGCTATGGCTACACCTTC	CATSTGGYGYTF
TRBV27	TRBJ2-3	-	-	TGTGCCAGCAGTTTCTGGGGGGCAGATACGCAGTATTTT	CASSFWGADTQYF
TRBV6-5	TRBJ2-1	TRBD1	once	TGTGCCAGCAGCACCGGGACAGGGAGCAATGAGCAGTTCTTC	CASSTGTGSNEQFF
TRBV6-5	TRBJ1-1	TRBD1	-	TGTGCCAGCAGTCTTCAGGGGGGCGGGAACACTGAAGCTTTCTTT	CASSLQGGGNTEAFF
TRBV7-2	TRBJ2-7	-	-	TGTGCCAGCAGCTCCCTTAATTACGAGCAGTACTTC	CASSSLNYEQYF
TRBV2	TRBJ2-5	TRBD1	-	TGTGCCAGCGCCCGTCCAGGGGGCTACGAGACCCAGTACTTC	CASARPGGYETQYF
TRBV6-1	TRBJ2-1	TRBD2	-	TGTGCCAGCAGGGGTCGGGGGGGCCGAGGTGAGCAGTTCTTC	CASRGRGGRGEQFF
TRBV11-2	TRBJ1-1	-	-	TGTGCCAGCAGCTTACCGTGGGGGACTGAAGCTTTCTTT	CASSLPWGTEAFF
TRBV19	TRBJ1-5	-	once	TGTGCCAGTAGTCCACTCGCCGGGGGACGTTATCAGCCCCAGCATTTT	CASSPLAGGRYQPQHF
TRBV6-6	TRBJ1-2	TRBD1	-	TGTGCCAGCAGTTACTCGGACAGGGGGGGGTCTGGCTACACCTTC	CASSYSDRGGSGYTF
TRBV7-2	TRBJ2-5	TRBD2	-	TGTGCCAGCAGCTTGAGCGGGACCCAAGAGACCCAGTACTTC	CASSLSGTQETQYF
TRBV5-1	TRBJ2-7	TRBD2	once	TGCGCCAGCAGCCTTGGTTTGGGACTAGTTTACGAGCAGTACTTC	CASSLGLGLVYEQYF
TRBV18	TRBJ1-2	-	once	TGTGCCAGCTCACCAACGGCAGGGGATCGCTACACCTTC	CASSPTAGDRYTF
TRBV9	TRBJ2-1	TRBD2	-	TGTGCCAGCAGCGTAGATGCGGGAGTCCTCAATGAGCAGTTCTTC	CASSVDAGVLNEQFF
TRBV12-2	TRBJ1-3	-	-	TGTGCAAGTCGCTTATCCTCAGGGCCGACGGAAGGAAACACCATATATTTT	CASRLSSGPTEGNTIYF
TRBV28	TRBJ1-3	-	-	TGTGCCAGCAGTCCCTTTTGGTCAGGTGGAAACACCATATATTTT	CASSPFWSGGNTIYF
TRBV6-5	TRBJ2-5	-	-	TGTGCCAGCAGCCCCCCGGGGGAGACCCAGTACTTC	CASSPPGETQYF
TRBV5-1	TRBJ2-3	TRBD2	-	TGCGCCAGCAGCTTAGCGGGAGCAGATACGCAGTATTTT	CASSLAGADTQYF
TRBV19	TRBJ2-7	TRBD1	-	TGTGCCAGCTCGGCGGGGGACAGGGGAAACGAGCAGTACTTC	CASSAGDRGNEQYF
TRBV5-6	TRBJ2-3	-	-	TGTGCCAGCACCCTTGACGCCGGGGGTACGCAGTATTTT	CASTLDAGGTQYF
TRBV30	TRBJ2-4	-	-	TGTGCCTGGAGCGAAGGGGGGCCCAAAAACATTCAGTACTTC	CAWSEGGPKNIQYF